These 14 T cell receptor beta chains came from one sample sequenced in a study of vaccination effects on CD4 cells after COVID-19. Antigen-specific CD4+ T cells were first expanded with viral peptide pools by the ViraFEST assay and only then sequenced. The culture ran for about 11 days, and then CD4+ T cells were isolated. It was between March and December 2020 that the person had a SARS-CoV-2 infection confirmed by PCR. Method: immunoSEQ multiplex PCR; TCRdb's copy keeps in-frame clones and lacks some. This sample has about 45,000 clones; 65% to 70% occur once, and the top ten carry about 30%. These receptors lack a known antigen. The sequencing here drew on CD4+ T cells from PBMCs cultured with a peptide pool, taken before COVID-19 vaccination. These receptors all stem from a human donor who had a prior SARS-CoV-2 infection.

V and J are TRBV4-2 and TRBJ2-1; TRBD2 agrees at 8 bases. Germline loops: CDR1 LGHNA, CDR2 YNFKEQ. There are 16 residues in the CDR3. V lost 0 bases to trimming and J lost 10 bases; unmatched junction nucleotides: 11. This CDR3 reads CASSQDPGGRSGEQFF. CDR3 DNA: TGTGCCAGCAGCCAAGATCCGGGAGGGCGTTCGGGAGAGCAGTTCTTC.

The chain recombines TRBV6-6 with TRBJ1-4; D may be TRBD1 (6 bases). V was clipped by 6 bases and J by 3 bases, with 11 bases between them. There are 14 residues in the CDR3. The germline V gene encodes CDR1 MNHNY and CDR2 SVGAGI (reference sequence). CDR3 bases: TGTGCCAGCAGGCTAGGGGGGTCTAATGAAAAACTGTTTTTT. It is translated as CASRLGGSNEKLFF.

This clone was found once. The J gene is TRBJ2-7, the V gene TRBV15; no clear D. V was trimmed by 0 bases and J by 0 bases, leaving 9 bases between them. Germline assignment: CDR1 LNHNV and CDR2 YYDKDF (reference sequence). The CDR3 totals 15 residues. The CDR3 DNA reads TGTGCCACCAGCAGAGATCAAGCGTCCTCCTACGAGCAGTACTTC. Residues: CATSRDQASSYEQYF.

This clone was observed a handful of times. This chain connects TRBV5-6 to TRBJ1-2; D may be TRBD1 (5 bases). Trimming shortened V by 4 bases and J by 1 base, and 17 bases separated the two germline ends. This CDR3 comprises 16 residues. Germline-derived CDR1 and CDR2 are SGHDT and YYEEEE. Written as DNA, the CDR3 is TGTGCCAGCAGCGCCACGTGGGGCCACTTTAACTATGGCTACACCTTC. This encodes CASSATWGHFNYGYTF. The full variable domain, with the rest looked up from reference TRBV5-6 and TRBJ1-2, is DAGVTQSPTHLIKTRGQQVTLRCSPKSGHDTVSWYQQALGQGPQFIFQYYEEEERQRGNFPDRFSGHQFPNYSSELNVNALLLGDSALYLCASSATWGHFNYGYTFGSGTRLTVV.

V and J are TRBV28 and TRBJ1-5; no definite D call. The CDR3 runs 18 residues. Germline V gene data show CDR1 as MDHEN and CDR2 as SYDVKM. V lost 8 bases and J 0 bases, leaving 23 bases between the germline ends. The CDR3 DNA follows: TGTGCCAGCTTCCCGGCGGGCGACCTGATCTATAGCAATCAGCCCCAGCATTTT. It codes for CASFPAGDLIYSNQPQHF.

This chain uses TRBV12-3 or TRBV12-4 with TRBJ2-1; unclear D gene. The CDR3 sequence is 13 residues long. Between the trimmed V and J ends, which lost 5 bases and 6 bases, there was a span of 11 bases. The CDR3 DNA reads TGTGCCAGCAGTCAGCCCCTGTTCAATGAGCAGTTCTTC. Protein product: CASSQPLFNEQFF.

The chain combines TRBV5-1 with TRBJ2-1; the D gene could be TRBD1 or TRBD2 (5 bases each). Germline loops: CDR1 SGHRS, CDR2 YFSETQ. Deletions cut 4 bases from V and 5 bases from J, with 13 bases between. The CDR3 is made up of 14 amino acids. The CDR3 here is CASSRDARHNEQFF. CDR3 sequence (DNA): TGCGCCAGCAGCCGGGACGCACGTCACAATGAGCAGTTCTTC.

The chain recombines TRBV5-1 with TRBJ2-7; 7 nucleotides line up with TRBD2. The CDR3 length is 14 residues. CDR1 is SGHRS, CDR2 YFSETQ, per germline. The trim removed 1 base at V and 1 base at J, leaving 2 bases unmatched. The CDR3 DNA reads TGCGCCAGCAGCTTGTCTAGCGGTTCCTACGAGCAGTACTTC. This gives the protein CASSLSSGSYEQYF.

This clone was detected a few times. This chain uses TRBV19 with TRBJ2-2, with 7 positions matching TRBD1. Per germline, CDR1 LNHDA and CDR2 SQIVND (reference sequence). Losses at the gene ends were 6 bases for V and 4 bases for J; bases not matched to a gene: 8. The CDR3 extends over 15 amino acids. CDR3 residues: CASRIRAGGTGELFF. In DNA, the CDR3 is TGTGCCAGTAGGATCAGGGCAGGGGGCACCGGGGAGCTGTTTTTT.

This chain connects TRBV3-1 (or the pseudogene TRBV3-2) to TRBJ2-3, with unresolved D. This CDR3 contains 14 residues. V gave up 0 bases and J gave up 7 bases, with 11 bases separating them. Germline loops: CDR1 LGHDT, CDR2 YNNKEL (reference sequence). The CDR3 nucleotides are TGTGCCAGCAGCCAAGATCTCCGGTTATATACGCAGTATTTT. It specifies CASSQDLRLYTQYF.

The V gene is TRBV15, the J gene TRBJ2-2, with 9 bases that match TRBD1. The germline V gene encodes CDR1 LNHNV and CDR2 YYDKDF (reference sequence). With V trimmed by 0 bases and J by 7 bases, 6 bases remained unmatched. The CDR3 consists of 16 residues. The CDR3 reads CATSRDFGQGYGELFF. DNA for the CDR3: TGTGCCACCAGCAGAGATTTCGGACAGGGGTACGGGGAGCTGTTTTTT.

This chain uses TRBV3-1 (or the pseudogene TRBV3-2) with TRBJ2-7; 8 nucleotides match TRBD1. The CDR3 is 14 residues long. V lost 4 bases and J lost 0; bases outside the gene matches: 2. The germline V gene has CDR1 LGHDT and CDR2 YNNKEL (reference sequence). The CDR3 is CASSLTGGSYEQYF. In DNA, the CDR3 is TGTGCCAGCAGCCTCACAGGGGGCTCCTACGAGCAGTACTTC.

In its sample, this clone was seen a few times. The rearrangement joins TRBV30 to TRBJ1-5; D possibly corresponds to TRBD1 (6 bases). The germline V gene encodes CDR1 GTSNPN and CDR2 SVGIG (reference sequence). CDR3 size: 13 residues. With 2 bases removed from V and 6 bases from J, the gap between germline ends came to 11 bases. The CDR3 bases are TGTGCCTGGAGTCACAGGGTCGGTCAGCCCCAGCATTTT. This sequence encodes CAWSHRVGQPQHF.

The DNA for the CDR3 is TGTGCCAGCAGGGCCGGGGCTCTGAGTGAGCAGTTCTTC. Translating gives CASRAGALSEQFF. The V and J genes are TRBV12-3 or TRBV12-4 and TRBJ2-1; possibly TRBD1 or TRBD2 for D (5 bases each). Trimming stripped 6 bases from V and 9 bases from J, with 15 bases between. There are 13 residues in the CDR3.